This passage covers 16 T cell receptor beta chains from one sample sequenced in a study of CD8+ T cells in alopecia areata. As the sequencing template, cDNA was produced by extracting RNA and reverse transcribing it. TCRdb's table, derived via immunoSEQ multiplex PCR, lists solely in-frame clones and lacks some. Of around 100,000 clones in the sample, around three quarters were seen once. The treatment: oral pan-JAK inhibitor, 5-10 mg twice daily. The material sequenced was CD8+ T cells sorted from blood, taken at week 44, from a patient treated with tofacitinib. The source of these receptors is a human donor with alopecia areata.

This sequence joins TRBV6-6 and TRBJ1-1; 7 positions agree with TRBD1. This CDR3 comprises 15 residues. J lost 3 bases, V lost 5 bases, and 9 bases had no gene match. Germline V lookup: CDR1 MNHNY, CDR2 SVGAGI (reference sequence). The CDR3 nucleotides are TGTGCCAGCAGTCGAAAGACAGGGATGGACACTGAAGCTTTCTTT. This gives the protein CASSRKTGMDTEAFF.

The rearrangement uses TRBV28 and TRBJ2-7; D is possibly TRBD1 (6 bases). Per the germline V gene, CDR1 is MDHEN and CDR2 is SYDVKM. The germline V and J ends were trimmed by 9 bases and 1 base, with 13 bases remaining between them. CDR3 length: 13 amino acids. The DNA of the CDR3 is TGTGCCAGTGGTCCGGACAGTTCCTACGAGCAGTACTTC. Translated, it gives CASGPDSSYEQYF.

This clone turned up a few times. Different DNA sequences within this sample yield the same CDR3. This rearrangement joins TRBV4-3 to TRBJ2-2, with TRBD1 identical over 8 bases. The V and J ends lost 3 bases and 1 base, in that order; junction bases with no gene match: 1. This CDR3 has 15 residues. CDR1 and CDR2 (germline): LGHNA, YSLEER. The CDR3 reads CASSQDRVNTGELFF. The CDR3 DNA sequence: TGCGCCAGCAGCCAGGACAGGGTGAACACCGGGGAGCTGTTTTTT.

The table lists this clone with a few counts. The chain couples TRBV11-3 to TRBJ2-3; the D is unclear. CDR3 size: 13 residues. Germline V lookup: CDR1 SGHNT, CDR2 YENEEA. Deletions cut 0 bases from V and 4 bases from J, with 5 bases between. The CDR3 protein is CASSLEGADTQYF. The DNA for the CDR3 is TGTGCCAGCAGCTTAGAGGGCGCAGATACGCAGTATTTT.

This chain uses TRBV11-1 with TRBJ2-7, with 8 bases identical to TRBD1. Trimming removed 2 bases from V and 6 bases from J; junction bases left unmatched: 0. Germline-derived CDR1 and CDR2 are SGHAT and FQDESV (reference sequence). The CDR3 extends over 12 amino acids. CDR3 protein: CASSLQGAEQYF. CDR3 sequence (DNA): TGTGCCAGCAGCTTACAGGGGGCCGAGCAGTACTTC. The entire variable domain, with the rest obtained from reference TRBV11-1 and TRBJ2-7, is as follows: EAEVAQSPRYKITEKSQAVAFWCDPISGHATLYWYRQILGQGPELLVQFQDESVVDDSQLPKDRFSAERLKGVDSTLKIQPAELGDSAMYLCASSLQGAEQYFGPGTRLTVT.

This chain joins TRBV29-1 and TRBJ1-1; D not resolved. CDR3 length: 12 residues. V lost 2 bases and J 4 bases, leaving 8 bases between the germline ends. Germline lookup yields CDR1 SQVTM and CDR2 ANQGSEA. The CDR3 DNA sequence: TGCAGCGTTGAATATTCATCCACTGAAGCTTTCTTT. Translated, it gives CSVEYSSTEAFF.

The chain recombines TRBV5-6 with TRBJ2-7; either TRBD1 or TRBD2 may supply D (6 bases each). Deletions cut 0 bases from V and 4 bases from J, with 17 bases between. CDR1 is SGHDT, CDR2 YYEEEE, per germline. The CDR3 is made up of 16 amino acids. The CDR3 nucleotides read TGTGCCAGCAGCTTGGCTCTGGGGGGCATGTTTTACGAGCAGTACTTC. Translated, it gives CASSLALGGMFYEQYF.

This clone showed up just a few times. The chain carries TRBV29-1 and TRBJ1-1, with a tentative D call TRBD1 (5 bases). Germline CDR1 and CDR2: SQVTM and ANQGSEA. This CDR3 spans 12 amino acids. Trimming took off 1 base at V and 4 bases at J, with 7 bases between the two ends. The CDR3 loop is CSVEAGPTEAFF. The DNA of the CDR3 is TGCAGCGTTGAAGCAGGGCCCACTGAAGCTTTCTTT.

CDR3 residues: CASSLAGGKAGELFF. CDR3 bases: TGTGCCAGCAGCTTAGCCGGGGGGAAGGCCGGGGAGCTGTTTTTT. V and J are TRBV11-2 and TRBJ2-2; 7 nucleotides align to TRBD2. Germline values: CDR1 SGHAT, CDR2 FQNNGV. There are 15 residues in the CDR3. Trimming took 1 base from V and 6 from J; bases not matched to a gene: 5.

The chain employs TRBV14 and TRBJ1-6; no definite D call. The CDR3 spans 14 residues. Looked up from germline, CDR1 is SGHDN and CDR2 is FVKESK. The germline V and J ends were trimmed by 2 bases and 0 bases, with 2 bases remaining between them. The CDR3 sequence is CASSQRSYNSPLHF. CDR3 DNA: TGTGCCAGCAGCCAACGCTCCTATAATTCACCCCTCCACTTT.

The chain uses TRBV27 and TRBJ1-2; TRBD1 matches at 9 bases. The CDR3 is 13 amino acids. With 5 bases clipped from V and 7 bases from J, the junction kept 5 bases outside the gene matches. Germline V lookup: CDR1 MNHEY, CDR2 SMNVEV (reference sequence). The CDR3 region has the DNA TGTGCCAGCAGTCCAACAGGGGGCCGTGGCTACACCTTC. This codes for CASSPTGGRGYTF.

The CDR3 loop is CASSPGDLNEKLFF. The CDR3 bases are TGTGCCAGCAGTCCAGGGGATTTAAATGAAAAACTGTTTTTT. The V and J genes are TRBV6-5 and TRBJ1-4, with D possibly being TRBD1 (6 bases). V gave up 5 bases and J gave up 5 bases, with 12 bases separating them. The CDR3 has 14 amino acids. CDR1 is MNHEY and CDR2 is SVGAGI in the germline V gene.

In the case of this clone: Other nucleotide sequences from this sample produce the same CDR3. The chain joins TRBV4-3 to TRBJ1-5, with D possibly matching TRBD1 (5 bases). The CDR3 covers 15 residues. Trimming cost V 2 bases and J 2 bases, with 10 bases left between them. CDR1 and CDR2 (germline): LGHNA, YSLEER. CDR3 loop: CASSQSWGGNQPQHF. The CDR3 nucleotides read TGCGCCAGCAGCCAATCGTGGGGCGGCAATCAGCCCCAGCATTTT.

The chain joins TRBV7-9 to TRBJ2-1; D is perhaps TRBD1 (6 bases). This CDR3 region has 12 residues. With 4 bases removed from V and 7 bases from J, the gap between germline ends came to 8 bases. In germline, CDR1 is SEHNR, CDR2 FQNEAQ (reference sequence). The CDR3 DNA is TGTGCCAGCAGCTACCAGGGGAATGAGCAGTTCTTC. Encoded protein: CASSYQGNEQFF.

CDR3 DNA: TGCAGCGTAGCCGCCGGACAGATGAACACTGAAGCTTTCTTT. Its translation is CSVAAGQMNTEAFF. The chain joins TRBV29-1 to TRBJ1-1; tentatively, D is TRBD1 (6 bases). CDR3 length equals 14 residues. Germline CDR1 is SQVTM and CDR2 is ANQGSEA. Trimming left V 6 bases short and J 0 bases short, with 14 bases between.

The rearrangement uses TRBV4-3 and TRBJ1-1; no reliable D call. The CDR3 runs to 15 residues. The germline CDR1 and CDR2 sequences are LGHNA and YSLEER. V shed 5 bases and J shed 5 bases, with 18 bases lying between them. The CDR3 here is CASSYSNTAGTEAFF. For the CDR3, the DNA is TGCGCCAGCAGCTATTCCAACACGGCGGGGACTGAAGCTTTCTTT.